Following are 11 T cell receptor beta chains from one sample sequenced in a study of blood T cell repertoires in COVID-19. Here immunoSEQ multiplex PCR was the method, and the copy in TCRdb shows in-frame clones only, minus some. The profile shows 200,000 to 300,000 clones, 88% of them singletons. Sequenced sample: PBMCs or T cells enriched from blood (not recorded which). Receptors originate from a woman aged 40 to 50 with acute COVID-19.

V is TRBV28 and J is TRBJ2-4, with 9 bases that match TRBD1. This CDR3 is 14 amino acids long. With V trimmed by 5 bases and J by 6 bases, 5 bases remained unmatched. Germline CDR1 reads MDHEN; CDR2 reads SYDVKM. The DNA for the CDR3 is TGTGCCAGCAGTCCCCGACAGGGGGGAAACATTCAGTACTTC. Protein product: CASSPRQGGNIQYF. Variable domain in full (rest from reference TRBV28 and TRBJ2-4): DVKVTQSSRYLVKRTGEKVFLECVQDMDHENMFWYRQDPGLGLRLIYFSYDVKMKEKGDIPEGYSVSREKKERFSLILESASTNQTSMYLCASSPRQGGNIQYFGAGTRLSVL.

CDR3 residues: CSVGRREGEAFF. CDR3 in DNA: TGCAGCGTTGGCAGGCGGGAGGGGGAAGCTTTCTTT. J is TRBJ1-1 and V is TRBV29-1; weak D call: TRBD1 (5 bases). The CDR3 contains 12 residues. The germline V gene has CDR1 SQVTM and CDR2 ANQGSEA. Trimming took 4 bases from V and 8 from J, leaving 14 bases between them.

The V gene is TRBV4-3, the J gene TRBJ2-1, with 7 bases that match TRBD2. Per germline, CDR1 LGHNA and CDR2 YSLEER. Trimming at V came to 4 bases and at J to 6 bases, leaving 6 bases not matched to a gene. The CDR3 contains 14 residues. The CDR3 loop is CASSPQRGSNEQFF. The CDR3 DNA sequence: TGCGCCAGCAGCCCCCAGCGGGGTTCCAATGAGCAGTTCTTC.

DNA of the CDR3: TGTGCCAGCAGCTTGGACAATCAGGGATATGGCTACACCTTC. Amino acids: CASSLDNQGYGYTF. The chain uses TRBV5-6 and TRBJ1-2; TRBD1 might be the D (5 bases). Trimming cost V 0 bases and J 5 bases, with 11 bases left between them. Germline loops: CDR1 SGHDT, CDR2 YYEEEE. The CDR3 consists of 14 residues.

The CDR3 bases are TGTGCCAGCAGTGTAGACAGGCTCTATAATTCACCCCTCCACTTT. Protein: CASSVDRLYNSPLHF. The V gene is TRBV27, the J gene TRBJ1-6, with D possibly being TRBD1 (6 bases). Germline V gene sequence: CDR1 MNHEY, CDR2 SMNVEV (reference sequence). V was trimmed by 5 bases and J by 3 bases, leaving 11 bases between them. The CDR3 contains 15 residues.

The chain links TRBV27 to TRBJ1-2, with D maybe TRBD1 (5 bases). This CDR3 has 14 residues. Per the germline V gene, CDR1 is MNHEY and CDR2 is SMNVEV (reference sequence). Trimming took 2 bases from V and 2 from J, leaving 9 bases between them. For the CDR3, the DNA is TGTGCCAGCAGTTTACTAGGGGTCAACTATGGCTACACCTTC. This translates into CASSLLGVNYGYTF.

This clone has only a few counts. This sequence joins TRBV7-9 and TRBJ1-6; TRBD1 matches 10 bases. CDR3 size: 14 residues. The ends lost 5 bases at V and 7 bases at J; junction bases unmatched: 2. The V gene's germline CDR1 is SEHNR and CDR2 FQNEAQ (reference sequence). DNA for the CDR3: TGTGCCAGCAGCCCGACAGGGGGCAATTCACCCCTCCACTTT. Translation: CASSPTGGNSPLHF.

A few counts support this clone. The J gene is TRBJ2-1, the V gene TRBV4-3, with a tentative D call TRBD2 (5 bases). The V end was cut by 3 bases, the J end by 2 bases, with 14 bases between. The CDR3 is 16 amino acids. Germline values: CDR1 LGHNA, CDR2 YSLEER. The DNA for the CDR3 is TGCGCCAGCAGCCAGGATTTTAGCGAGACCTACAATGAGCAGTTCTTC. This gives the protein CASSQDFSETYNEQFF.

The V gene is TRBV19, the J gene TRBJ1-1; D gene unclear. The CDR3 is 11 residues long. V lost 7 bases, J lost 10 bases, and 13 bases lay in between. Germline CDR1 reads LNHDA; CDR2 reads SQIVND (reference sequence). CDR3 sequence: CASTRTFGAFF. Written as DNA, the CDR3 is TGTGCCAGTACTAGGACTTTCGGAGCTTTCTTT.

The genes are TRBV6-5 and TRBJ2-2, with TRBD1 matching 7 bases. V shed 6 bases and J 1 base; nucleotides not matched to a gene: 5. CDR3 length: 15 residues. Germline V gene sequence: CDR1 MNHEY, CDR2 SVGAGI. The CDR3: CASRRGLVNTGELFF. The DNA of the CDR3 is TGTGCCAGCAGGAGGGGGCTTGTGAACACCGGGGAGCTGTTTTTT.

This clone was observed once. The V and J genes are TRBV20-1 and TRBJ2-2, with TRBD2 matching over 12 bases. Losses at the gene ends were 3 bases for V and 5 bases for J; bases not matched to a gene: 7. Per the germline V gene, CDR1 is DFQATT and CDR2 is SNEGSKA (reference sequence). The CDR3 runs 16 residues. CDR3 DNA: TGCAGTGCTAGTAACCTAGCGGGGGGGCGGACCGGGGAGCTGTTTTTT. Amino acids: CSASNLAGGRTGELFF.